This T cell receptor beta chain is from a study of CD8+ T cells in alopecia areata. Across the whole study: Those patients who were treated received oral tofacitinib, which was given at 5 to 10 mg twice daily for moderate-to-severe alopecia areata.

Germline CDR1 and CDR2: SSHAT and FNYEAQ (reference sequence). CDR3 length: 15 residues. Study-level findings and limits: While tofacitinib was given, many expanded lesional clones persisted in scalp and blood. Scalp clonality, together with expanded CD8+ clones among the top 100, fell significantly with tofacitinib.

Specified treatment: oral pan-JAK inhibitor, 5-10 mg twice daily. Alopecia areata patients provided lesional scalp punch biopsies and peripheral blood, both collected for the study. In its sample, this clone was seen many times. The antigen remains unidentified. The junction differs from germline at one of its ends, possibly a read error. Isolated RNA was reverse transcribed into cDNA used as the sequencing template. Generated by immunoSEQ multiplex PCR, the TCRdb table keeps only in-frame clones and is missing some. Here the sample spans more than 90,000 clones, less than 75% being singletons. This chain links TRBV7-7 with TRBJ2-5; TRBD2 aligns across 9 bases. This TCR was recovered from a human donor with alopecia areata. Sequences were derived from CD8+ T cells sorted from blood, sampled at week 4, from a patient treated with tofacitinib. This chain's CDR3 is CASSPTQLAGETQYF. CDR3 in DNA: TGTGCTAGCAGCCCTACGCAACTAGCGGGAGAGACCCAGTACTTC.